A single sample gave rise to the 17 T cell receptor beta chains below, sequenced in a study of T-cell reconstitution after alpha-beta-depleted transplantation in children. Using unique molecular identifiers, the investigators prepared the TCRbeta library. TCRdb reprocessed the PCR reads via MiXCR and lists one record per CDR3 protein. The profile shows 500,000 or so distinct CDR3 sequences, approximately 29% of them singletons. The sample was PBMCs from the stem cell graft donor, taken from the stem cell graft. The receptors here all came from a human donor who donated a stem cell graft to a child with aplastic anemia.

This clonotype showed up just a few times. The CDR3 loop reads CASSLPITDTQYF. Here the CDR3 DNA reads TGTGCCAGCAGCCTCCCTATCACAGATACGCAGTATTTT. The rearrangement uses TRBV7-2 and TRBJ2-3, with D hard to call. The germline V gene has CDR1 SGHTA and CDR2 FQGNSA. This CDR3 region has 13 residues. Trimming took off 5 bases at V and 2 bases at J, with 8 bases between the two ends.

This clonotype was counted a few times. This chain links TRBV7-9 with TRBJ1-1; 7 positions match TRBD1. This CDR3 is built from 15 residues. After removal of 1 base from V and 5 bases from J, the junction contained 7 bases not matched to a gene. CDR1 and CDR2 from the germline V gene are SEHNR and FQNEAQ (reference sequence). The CDR3 spells CASSLETGLRTEAFF. CDR3 nucleotide sequence: TGTGCCAGCAGCTTAGAGACAGGGCTGAGGACTGAAGCTTTCTTT.

In this sample, this clonotype turned up a few times. The CDR3 spells CSAVSGTLYNEQFF. The CDR3, as DNA: TGCAGTGCTGTTAGCGGGACGCTATACAATGAGCAGTTCTTC. The chain joins TRBV20-1 to TRBJ2-1, with 8 bases that match TRBD2. J gave up 4 bases and V 5 bases, and 7 bases lay outside the gene matches. Germline loops: CDR1 DFQATT, CDR2 SNEGSKA (reference sequence). CDR3 size: 14 residues.

The chain uses TRBV19 and TRBJ2-5; D is possibly TRBD2 (6 bases). The CDR3 loop spans 14 amino acids. The V end lost 4 bases, the J end lost 2 bases, and 11 bases lay between the germline ends. CDR1 and CDR2 (germline): LNHDA, SQIVND (reference sequence). The CDR3 spells CASSNWAGQETQYF. For the CDR3, the DNA is TGTGCCAGTAGTAATTGGGCGGGACAAGAGACCCAGTACTTC. Filled out from reference TRBV19 and TRBJ2-5, the complete variable domain reads DGGITQSPKYLFRKEGQNVTLSCEQNLNHDAMYWYRQDPGQGLRLIYYSQIVNDFQKGDIAEGYSVSREKKESFPLTVTSAQKNPTAFYLCASSNWAGQETQYFGPGTRLLVL.

The chain recombines TRBV15 with TRBJ2-1; a weak D match, TRBD2 (5 bases). This CDR3 is built from 15 residues. Trimming left V 0 bases short and J 2 bases short, with 8 bases between. Germline assignment: CDR1 LNHNV and CDR2 YYDKDF (reference sequence). CDR3 protein: CATSRDEGTYNEQFF. Here the CDR3 DNA reads TGTGCCACCAGCAGAGATGAGGGAACCTACAATGAGCAGTTCTTC.

Only a few counts were recorded for this clonotype. V gene TRBV12-3 or TRBV12-4 combines with J gene TRBJ1-1, with D possibly TRBD1 on 5 matching bases. This CDR3 comprises 13 residues. Trimming stripped 8 bases from V and 2 bases from J, with 12 bases between. The CDR3 sequence is CASWEGVNTEAFF. The CDR3 nucleotides read TGTGCCAGCTGGGAAGGGGTTAACACTGAAGCTTTCTTT.

The CDR3 nucleotides read TGTGCCAGCAGCTTAGGGGTCGGGACAGATGAAAAACTGTTTTTT. The encoded protein is CASSLGVGTDEKLFF. The chain couples TRBV7-9 to TRBJ1-4, with 7 bases aligning to TRBD1. V lost 1 base and J lost 6; bases outside the gene matches: 5. The CDR3 is 15 amino acids. Germline V gene sequence: CDR1 SEHNR, CDR2 FQNEAQ (reference sequence).

This clonotype appeared a few times. V usage is TRBV29-1 and J usage is TRBJ2-5; no clear D gene. The CDR3 is 13 residues long. V dropped 3 bases and J dropped 3 bases, with 11 bases sitting between them. CDR1 is SQVTM, CDR2 ANQGSEA, per germline. The CDR3 region has the DNA TGCAGCGTTGAGGAGCAGGAAAAAGAGACCCAGTACTTC. This translates into CSVEEQEKETQYF.

This clonotype has a handful of counts. The J gene is TRBJ2-5, the V gene TRBV20-1; D could derive from TRBD1 or TRBD2 (5 bases each). Germline CDR1 DFQATT, CDR2 SNEGSKA (reference sequence). The CDR3 loop spans 12 amino acids. Trimming left V 4 bases short and J 5 bases short, with 11 bases between. The CDR3 sequence is CSAMRGRETQYF. The CDR3 DNA reads as TGCAGTGCTATGAGGGGCCGGGAGACCCAGTACTTC.

In its sample, this clonotype was seen a few times. The V gene is TRBV29-1, the J gene TRBJ2-5; no reliable D call. Looked up from germline, CDR1 is SQVTM and CDR2 is ANQGSEA. Trimming stripped 3 bases from V and 4 bases from J, with 9 bases between. The CDR3 covers 12 residues. The CDR3 region has the DNA TGCAGCGTTGAGGGTCGGCGAGAGACCCAGTACTTC. It specifies CSVEGRRETQYF.

The gene calls are TRBV3-1 and TRBJ2-2; 13 nucleotides line up with TRBD2. Per the germline V gene, CDR1 is LGHDT and CDR2 is YNNKEL (reference sequence). Trimming removed 4 bases from V and 1 base from J; junction bases left unmatched: 3. CDR3 size: 17 residues. The CDR3 region is CASSPLAGGKNTGELFF. As DNA, the CDR3 is TGTGCCAGCAGCCCACTAGCGGGAGGGAAGAACACCGGGGAGCTGTTTTTT.

This clonotype was counted a few times. The chain carries TRBV20-1 and TRBJ2-1; D tentatively fits TRBD1 or TRBD2 (6 bases each). CDR1 and CDR2 from the germline V gene are DFQATT and SNEGSKA (reference sequence). V lost 3 bases to trimming and J lost 4 bases, with 10 bases between them. This CDR3 is built from 13 residues. CDR3 sequence (DNA): TGCAGTGCTAGTCGGGGGACATACAATGAGCAGTTCTTC. Translated, it gives CSASRGTYNEQFF.

The table lists this clonotype with a count of one. This chain connects TRBV6-1 to TRBJ2-3, with 9 bases fitting TRBD2. The CDR3 runs to 19 residues. Germline lookup yields CDR1 MNHNS and CDR2 SASEGT. V lost 6 bases, J lost 0 bases, and 16 bases stayed unmatched. This chain's CDR3 is CASSHYREPTSGSTDTQYF. Written as DNA, the CDR3 is TGTGCCAGCAGCCACTACAGAGAACCAACTAGCGGGAGCACAGATACGCAGTATTTT.

This clonotype was picked up a small number of times. The J gene is TRBJ2-5, the V gene TRBV12-3 or TRBV12-4; 8 nucleotides match TRBD2. The V gene end was trimmed by 3 bases and the J gene end by 0 bases; junction bases not matched to a gene: 6. The CDR3 spans 16 residues. The CDR3 DNA sequence: TGTGCCAGCAGTTTTAAGGGACTAGAGTACCAAGAGACCCAGTACTTC. Its translation: CASSFKGLEYQETQYF.

The V and J genes are TRBV7-2 and TRBJ1-2; the D is unclear. The length of the CDR3 is 13 residues. Per the germline V gene, CDR1 is SGHTA and CDR2 is FQGNSA. The V end lost 3 bases, the J end lost 4 bases, and 9 bases lay between the germline ends. DNA of the CDR3: TGTGCCAGCAGCTTCCAGGCAAGCTATGGCTACACCTTC. Translated: CASSFQASYGYTF.

J is TRBJ1-5 and V is TRBV18, with TRBD1 as a possible D gene (6 bases). CDR1 and CDR2 from the germline V gene are KGHSH and LQKENI. This CDR3 region has 16 residues. V lost 3 bases and J 2 bases, leaving 14 bases between the germline ends. CDR3 in DNA: TGTGCCAGCTCACCGCAGGGGAATAGTGGCAATCAGCCCCAGCATTTT. Its translation: CASSPQGNSGNQPQHF.

This chain uses TRBV29-1 with TRBJ2-5; the match to TRBD1 covers 7 bases. Germline CDR1 reads SQVTM; CDR2 reads ANQGSEA. Unmatched junction bases numbered 10, after V lost 7 bases and J lost 5 bases. The CDR3 is made up of 13 amino acids. CDR3 DNA: TGCAGCGGCTACACAGGGGCTGGGGAGACCCAGTACTTC. This sequence encodes CSGYTGAGETQYF. Combining the CDR3 with reference TRBV29-1 and TRBJ2-5 gives the whole variable domain SAVISQKPSRDICQRGTSLTIQCQVDSQVTMMFWYRQQPGQSLTLIATANQGSEATYESGFVIDKFPISRPNLTFSTLTVSNMSPEDSSIYLCSGYTGAGETQYFGPGTRLLVL.